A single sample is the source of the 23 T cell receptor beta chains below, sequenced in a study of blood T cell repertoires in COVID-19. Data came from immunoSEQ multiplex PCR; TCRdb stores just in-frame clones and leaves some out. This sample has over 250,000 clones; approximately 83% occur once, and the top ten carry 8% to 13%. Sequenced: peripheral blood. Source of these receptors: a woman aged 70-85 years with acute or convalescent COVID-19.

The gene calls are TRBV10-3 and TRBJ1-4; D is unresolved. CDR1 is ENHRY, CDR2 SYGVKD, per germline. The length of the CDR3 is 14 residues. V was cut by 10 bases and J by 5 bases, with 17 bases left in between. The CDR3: CATSKQAMNEKLFF. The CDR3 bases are TGTGCCACCAGCAAGCAGGCGATGAATGAAAAACTGTTTTTT.

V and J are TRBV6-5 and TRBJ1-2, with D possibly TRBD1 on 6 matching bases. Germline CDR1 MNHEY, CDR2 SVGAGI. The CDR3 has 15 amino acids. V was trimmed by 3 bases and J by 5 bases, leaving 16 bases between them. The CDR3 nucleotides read TGTGCCAGCAGTTATCAACGAGGGGGAGGGTATGGCTACACCTTC. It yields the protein CASSYQRGGGYGYTF.

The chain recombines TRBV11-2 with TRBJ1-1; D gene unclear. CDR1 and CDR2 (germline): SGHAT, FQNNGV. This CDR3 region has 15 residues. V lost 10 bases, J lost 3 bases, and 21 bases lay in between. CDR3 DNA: TGTGCCACCGCAGGCTCCACCTGGGGAGACACTGAAGCTTTCTTT. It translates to CATAGSTWGDTEAFF.

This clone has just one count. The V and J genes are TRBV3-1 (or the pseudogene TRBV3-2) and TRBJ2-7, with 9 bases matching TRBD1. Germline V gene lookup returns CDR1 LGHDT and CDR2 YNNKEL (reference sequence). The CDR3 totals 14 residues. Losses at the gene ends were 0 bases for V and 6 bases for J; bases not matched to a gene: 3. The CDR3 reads CASSQEGTGFEQYF. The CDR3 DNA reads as TGTGCCAGCAGCCAAGAGGGGACAGGGTTCGAGCAGTACTTC.

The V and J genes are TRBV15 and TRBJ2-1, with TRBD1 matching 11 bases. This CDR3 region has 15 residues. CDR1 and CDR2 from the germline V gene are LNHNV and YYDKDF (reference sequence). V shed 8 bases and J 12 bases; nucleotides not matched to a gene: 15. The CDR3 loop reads CATELGDRGAQGQFF. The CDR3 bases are TGTGCCACCGAACTAGGGGACAGGGGGGCGCAGGGGCAGTTCTTC.

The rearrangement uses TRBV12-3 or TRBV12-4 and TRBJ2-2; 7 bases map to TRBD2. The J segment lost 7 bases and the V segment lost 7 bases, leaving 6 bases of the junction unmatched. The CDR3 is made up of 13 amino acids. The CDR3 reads CASTIGGNGELFF. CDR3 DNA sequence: TGTGCCAGCACCATCGGGGGGAACGGGGAGCTGTTTTTT.

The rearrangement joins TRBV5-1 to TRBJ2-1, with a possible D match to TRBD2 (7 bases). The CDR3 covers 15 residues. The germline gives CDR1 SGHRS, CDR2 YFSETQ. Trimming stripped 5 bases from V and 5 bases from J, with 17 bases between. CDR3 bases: TGCGCCAGCAGTGCGGGGGCCACTACTGACAATGAGCAGTTCTTC. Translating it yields CASSAGATTDNEQFF.

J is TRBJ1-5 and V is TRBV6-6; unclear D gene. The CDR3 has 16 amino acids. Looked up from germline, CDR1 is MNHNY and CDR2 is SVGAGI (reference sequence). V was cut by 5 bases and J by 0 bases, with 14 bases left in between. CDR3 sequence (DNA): TGTGCCAGCAGTACCCCCACCGGGATTAGCAATCAGCCCCAGCATTTT. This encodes CASSTPTGISNQPQHF.

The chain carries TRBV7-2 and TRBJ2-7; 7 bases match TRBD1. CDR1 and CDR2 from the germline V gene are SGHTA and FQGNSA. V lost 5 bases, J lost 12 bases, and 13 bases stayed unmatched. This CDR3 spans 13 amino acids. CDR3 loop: CASSALGQEGPYF. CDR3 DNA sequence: TGTGCCAGCAGCGCCCTTGGACAGGAAGGACCGTACTTC.

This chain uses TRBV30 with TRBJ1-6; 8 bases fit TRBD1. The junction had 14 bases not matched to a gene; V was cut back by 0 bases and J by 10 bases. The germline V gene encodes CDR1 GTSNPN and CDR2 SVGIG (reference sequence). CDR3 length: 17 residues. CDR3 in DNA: TGTGCCTGGAGTGTATTCTCTGCTGGGTCAGGGGGCTCACCCCTCCACTTT. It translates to CAWSVFSAGSGGSPLHF.

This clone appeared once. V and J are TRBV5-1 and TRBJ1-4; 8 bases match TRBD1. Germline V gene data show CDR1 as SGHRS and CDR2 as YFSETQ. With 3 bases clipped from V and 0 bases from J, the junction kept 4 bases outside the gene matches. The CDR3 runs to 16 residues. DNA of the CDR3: TGCGCCAGCAGCTCCGGGACAGGTTCAACTAATGAAAAACTGTTTTTT. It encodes CASSSGTGSTNEKLFF.

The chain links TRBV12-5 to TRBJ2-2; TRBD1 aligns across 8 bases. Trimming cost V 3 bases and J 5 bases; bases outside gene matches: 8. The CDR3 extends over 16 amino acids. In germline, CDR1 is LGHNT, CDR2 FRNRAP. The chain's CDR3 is CASGFTRQGWTGELFF. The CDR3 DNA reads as TGTGCTAGTGGTTTCACTCGACAGGGGTGGACCGGGGAGCTGTTTTTT.

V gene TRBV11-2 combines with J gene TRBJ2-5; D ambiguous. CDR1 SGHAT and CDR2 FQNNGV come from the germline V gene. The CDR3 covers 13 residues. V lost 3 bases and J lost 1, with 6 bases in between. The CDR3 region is CASSFEVQETQYF. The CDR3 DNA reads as TGTGCCAGCAGCTTCGAGGTCCAAGAGACCCAGTACTTC.

The CDR3 bases are TGTGCCAGCAGCCTAAGGGGAAATCAGCCCCAGCATTTT. As protein: CASSLRGNQPQHF. The chain links TRBV6-2 or TRBV6-3 to TRBJ1-5; tentative D call: TRBD1 (5 bases). The CDR3 length is 13 residues. Germline V gives CDR1 MNHEY, CDR2 SVGEGT. The V end was cut by 6 bases, the J end by 4 bases, with 10 bases between.

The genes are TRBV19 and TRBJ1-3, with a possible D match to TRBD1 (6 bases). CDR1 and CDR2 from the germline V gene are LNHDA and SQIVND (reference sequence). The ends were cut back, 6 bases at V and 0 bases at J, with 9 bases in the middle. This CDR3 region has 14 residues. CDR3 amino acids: CASRGGGSGNTIYF. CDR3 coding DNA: TGTGCCAGTAGGGGAGGGGGCTCTGGAAACACCATATATTTT. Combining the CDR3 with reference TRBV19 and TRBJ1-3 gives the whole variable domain DGGITQSPKYLFRKEGQNVTLSCEQNLNHDAMYWYRQDPGQGLRLIYYSQIVNDFQKGDIAEGYSVSREKKESFPLTVTSAQKNPTAFYLCASRGGGSGNTIYFGEGSWLTVV.

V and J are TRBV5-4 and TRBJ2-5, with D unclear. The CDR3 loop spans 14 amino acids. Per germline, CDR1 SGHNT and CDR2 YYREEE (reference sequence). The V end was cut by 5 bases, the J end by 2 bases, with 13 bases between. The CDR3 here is CASSLGLSQETQYF. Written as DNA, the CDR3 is TGTGCCAGCAGTCTCGGTCTATCTCAAGAGACCCAGTACTTC.

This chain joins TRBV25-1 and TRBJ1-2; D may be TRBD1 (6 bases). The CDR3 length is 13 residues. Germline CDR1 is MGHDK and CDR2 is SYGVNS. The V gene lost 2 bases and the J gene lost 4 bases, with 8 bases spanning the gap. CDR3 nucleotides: TGTGCCAGCAGTGAAGGACAGCTCTATGGCTACACCTTC. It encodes CASSEGQLYGYTF.

CDR3 region: CASSPGEGHYGYTF. The CDR3 DNA follows: TGTGCCAGCAGCCCGGGGGAGGGCCACTATGGCTACACCTTC. V gene TRBV3-1 (or the pseudogene TRBV3-2) combines with J gene TRBJ1-2, with D possibly matching TRBD1 (5 bases). In germline, CDR1 is LGHDT, CDR2 YNNKEL (reference sequence). The CDR3 has 14 residues. V lost 4 bases and J 3 bases, leaving 12 bases between the germline ends.

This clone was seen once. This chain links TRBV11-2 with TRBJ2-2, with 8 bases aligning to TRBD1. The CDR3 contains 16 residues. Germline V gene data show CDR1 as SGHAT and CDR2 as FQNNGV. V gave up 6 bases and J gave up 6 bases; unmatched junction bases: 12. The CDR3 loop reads CASRRWPGGSAGELFF. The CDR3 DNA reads TGTGCCAGCAGAAGGTGGCCAGGGGGCTCGGCCGGGGAGCTGTTTTTT.

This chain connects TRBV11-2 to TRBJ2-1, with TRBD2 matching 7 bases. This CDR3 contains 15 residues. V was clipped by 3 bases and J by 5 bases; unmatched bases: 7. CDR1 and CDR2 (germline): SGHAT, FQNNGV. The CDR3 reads CASSFRWGGNNEQFF. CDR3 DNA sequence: TGTGCCAGCAGCTTCCGCTGGGGGGGGAACAATGAGCAGTTCTTC.

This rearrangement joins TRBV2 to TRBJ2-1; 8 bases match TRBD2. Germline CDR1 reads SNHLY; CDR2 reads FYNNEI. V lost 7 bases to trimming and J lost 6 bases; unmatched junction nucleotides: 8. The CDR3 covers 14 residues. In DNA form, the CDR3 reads TGTGCCAGCACGGAGCGGGGGCGAACCAATGAGCAGTTCTTC. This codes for CASTERGRTNEQFF.

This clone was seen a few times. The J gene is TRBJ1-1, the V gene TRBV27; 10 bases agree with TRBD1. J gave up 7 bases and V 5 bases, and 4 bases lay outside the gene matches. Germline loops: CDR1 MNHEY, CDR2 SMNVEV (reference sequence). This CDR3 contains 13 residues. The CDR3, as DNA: TGTGCCAGCAGTCTGGGGACAGGGGATGAAGCTTTCTTT. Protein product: CASSLGTGDEAFF.

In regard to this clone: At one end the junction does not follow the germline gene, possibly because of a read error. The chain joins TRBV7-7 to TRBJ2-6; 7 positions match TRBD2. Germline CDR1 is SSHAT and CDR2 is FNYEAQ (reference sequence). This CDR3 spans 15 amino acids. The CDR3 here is CASTPGGPGANVLTF. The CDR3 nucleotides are TGTGCTAGCACCCCGGGGGGACCTGGGGCCAACGTCCTGACTTTC.